The 3 T cell receptor beta chains presented below share a single source sample, sequenced in a study of T cells of healthy individuals. TCRdb re-analysed the 5' RACE reads in MiXCR, keeping a single row per CDR3 protein. Of around 100,000 distinct CDR3 sequences listed, 15% to 20% were seen once; the top ten hold over 5%. These receptors all come from a human donor in good health.

The chain joins TRBV4-2 to TRBJ2-3, with a possible D match to TRBD2 (5 bases). Deletions cut 4 bases from V and 3 bases from J, with 17 bases between. Germline V CDR1 and CDR2: LGHNA, YNFKEQ. The CDR3 has 16 amino acids. This CDR3 is CASSLQPRVGTDTQYF. As DNA, the CDR3 is TGTGCCAGCAGCCTACAGCCGCGGGTTGGAACAGATACGCAGTATTTT.

Here the CDR3 DNA reads TGTGCCAGCCGGCCTCAGACAGGGGTTCGTTCACCCCTCCACTTT. It yields the protein CASRPQTGVRSPLHF. The chain combines TRBV2 with TRBJ1-6; TRBD1 agrees at 8 bases. The CDR3 sequence is 15 residues long. With 8 bases clipped from V and 9 bases from J, the junction kept 12 bases outside the gene matches. Per germline, CDR1 SNHLY and CDR2 FYNNEI.

There are many counts of this clonotype. The J gene is TRBJ2-2, the V gene TRBV7-9; D call uncertain. The CDR3 consists of 12 residues. Germline CDR1 and CDR2: SEHNR and FQNEAQ (reference sequence). Trimming stripped 5 bases from V and 5 bases from J, with 6 bases between. CDR3 nucleotides: TGTGCCAGCAGCACGGCGACCGGGGAGCTGTTTTTT. Translating gives CASSTATGELFF. Complete variable domain (other parts from reference TRBV7-9 and TRBJ2-2): DTGVSQNPRHKITKRGQNVTFRCDPISEHNRLYWYRQTLGQGPEFLTYFQNEAQLEKSRLLSDRFSAERPKGSFSTLEIQRTEQGDSAMYLCASSTATGELFFGEGSRLTVL.